This entry features one T cell receptor (beta chain) sequence. This specimen comes from a study of blood T cell repertoires in COVID-19. About the research overall: Spain, Italy and the United States supplied samples that represented acute and convalescent COVID-19. From T cells, B-cell-depleted T cells, or PBMCs came the material, which was cDNA or gDNA.

Using immunoSEQ multiplex PCR, the repertoire was profiled, and TCRdb retains in-frame clones only, with some absent. The table shows about 180,000 clones, with 80% occurring only once. The ends were cut back, 7 bases at V and 4 bases at J, with 15 bases in the middle. Germline assignment: CDR1 KGHSH and CDR2 LQKENI. The CDR3 consists of 14 residues. The origin of this receptor is a man in his sixties or seventies with active or convalescent COVID-19. Sample: peripheral blood. The genes are TRBV18 and TRBJ2-3, with a tentative D call TRBD2 (5 bases). The CDR3, as DNA: TGTGCCAGCTTAATGGCAGGAGGTCCAGATACGCAGTATTTT. Protein: CASLMAGGPDTQYF.